The 28 T cell receptor beta chains listed next were all sequenced from one sample in a study of blood T cell repertoires in COVID-19. Sequencing was performed with immunoSEQ multiplex PCR; in TCRdb, only in-frame clones are kept and a portion is missing. The profile shows roughly 250,000 clones, approximately 90% of them singletons. Input material: peripheral blood. These receptors were obtained from a middle-aged woman with acute or convalescent COVID-19.

This clone has just one count. The chain combines TRBV7-2 with TRBJ1-5; 7 nucleotides match TRBD1. Germline-derived CDR1 and CDR2 are SGHTA and FQGNSA. The CDR3 has 15 amino acids. V lost 5 bases, J lost 0 bases, and 4 bases stayed unmatched. The CDR3 coding sequence is TGTGCCAGCAGCCAGACAGGGTATAGCAATCAGCCCCAGCATTTT. The encoded protein is CASSQTGYSNQPQHF.

The V gene is TRBV7-9, the J gene TRBJ2-5; 10 bases are shared with TRBD2. This CDR3 region has 18 residues. The ends lost 0 bases at V and 2 bases at J; junction bases unmatched: 9. Germline V lookup: CDR1 SEHNR, CDR2 FQNEAQ (reference sequence). The CDR3 DNA follows: TGTGCCAGCAGCTTAGCAGGAGGCCTAGCGGGGGCACAAGAGACCCAGTACTTC. Its translation: CASSLAGGLAGAQETQYF.

This chain joins TRBV11-2 and TRBJ2-4; D might be TRBD2 (6 bases). The CDR3 contains 15 residues. Germline V gene lookup returns CDR1 SGHAT and CDR2 FQNNGV. The germline V and J ends were trimmed by 4 bases and 7 bases, with 17 bases remaining between them. CDR3 loop: CASSSPKEGRNIQYF. In DNA, the CDR3 is TGTGCCAGCAGCTCACCTAAGGAGGGAAGGAACATTCAGTACTTC.

The CDR3 is CASSGQGGGGYTF. CDR3 coding DNA: TGTGCCAGCAGTGGACAGGGTGGAGGTGGCTACACCTTC. This rearrangement joins TRBV27 to TRBJ1-2; 8 positions agree with TRBD1. V was clipped by 5 bases and J by 7 bases; unmatched bases: 6. The CDR3 is 13 residues long. Germline V gene sequence: CDR1 MNHEY, CDR2 SMNVEV (reference sequence).

The chain links TRBV2 to TRBJ1-5; D uncertain. There are 15 residues in the CDR3. Germline CDR1 reads SNHLY; CDR2 reads FYNNEI. The V end lost 6 bases, the J end lost 3 bases, and 15 bases lay between the germline ends. CDR3 amino acids: CASSRLLLNNQPQHF. CDR3 bases: TGTGCCAGCAGCAGACTCTTATTGAACAATCAGCCCCAGCATTTT.

This chain uses TRBV5-1 with TRBJ2-1; TRBD2 matches 7 bases. Looked up from germline, CDR1 is SGHRS and CDR2 is YFSETQ. The CDR3 covers 15 residues. The ends lost 3 bases at V and 7 bases at J; junction bases unmatched: 10. The DNA for the CDR3 is TGCGCCAGCAGCTCCCCGGGGAGGGCTAAAAATGAGCAGTTCTTC. This gives the protein CASSSPGRAKNEQFF. The variable domain in full, with the rest retrieved from reference TRBV5-1 and TRBJ2-1, is KAGVTQTPRYLIKTRGQQVTLSCSPISGHRSVSWYQQTPGQGLQFLFEYFSETQRNKGNFPGRFSGRQFSNSRSEMNVSTLELGDSALYLCASSSPGRAKNEQFFGPGTRLTVL.

The rearrangement joins TRBV13 to TRBJ2-2; 7 nucleotides align to TRBD2. Germline lookup yields CDR1 PRHDT and CDR2 FYEKMQ (reference sequence). This CDR3 spans 16 amino acids. V shed 5 bases and J 0 bases; nucleotides not matched to a gene: 6. CDR3 DNA: TGTGCCAGCAGCCCGGCGGGGGAAACGAACACCGGGGAGCTGTTTTTT. Residues: CASSPAGETNTGELFF.

The J gene is TRBJ1-5, the V gene TRBV19, with D tentatively TRBD1 (5 bases). Germline V lookup: CDR1 LNHDA, CDR2 SQIVND (reference sequence). This CDR3 has 14 amino acids. V lost 5 bases to trimming and J lost 1 base, with 9 bases between them. In DNA, the CDR3 is TGTGCCAGTAGTTGGGGGGGGAGCAATCAGCCCCAGCATTTT. Protein sequence: CASSWGGSNQPQHF.

The V and J genes are TRBV7-2 and TRBJ2-7; weak D call: TRBD2 (7 bases). CDR3 length: 11 residues. CDR1 SGHTA and CDR2 FQGNSA come from the germline V gene. DNA for the CDR3: TGTGTCGTGGGGGGGGCGTACGAGCAGTACGTC. Translating it yields CVVGGAYEQYV.

The chain carries TRBV5-1 and TRBJ2-3; 12 bases match TRBD2. This CDR3 region has 15 residues. Germline CDR1 and CDR2: SGHRS and YFSETQ. The V and J ends lost 4 bases and 7 bases, in that order; junction bases with no gene match: 7. This chain's CDR3 is CASSPTSGGFYTQYF. The CDR3 DNA is TGCGCCAGCAGCCCAACTAGCGGGGGGTTTTATACGCAGTATTTT.

The rearrangement links TRBV4-1 to TRBJ1-1, with D perhaps TRBD1 (5 bases). From germline, CDR1 is MGHRA and CDR2 YSYEKL. The V end lost 1 base, the J end lost 1 base, and 13 bases lay between the germline ends. The CDR3 covers 16 residues. The CDR3 sequence: CASSQVPRQKNTEAFF. CDR3 nucleotide sequence: TGCGCCAGCAGCCAAGTCCCTCGACAGAAGAACACTGAAGCTTTCTTT.

The rearrangement uses TRBV5-1 and TRBJ2-5; 9 bases fit TRBD2. Germline V gives CDR1 SGHRS, CDR2 YFSETQ. This CDR3 has 15 amino acids. J lost 8 bases, V lost 0 bases, and 8 bases had no gene match. CDR3 in DNA: TGCGCCAGCAGCTTGGCGGTAGCGGGGGAGGGAACCCAGTACTTC. It specifies CASSLAVAGEGTQYF.

CDR3 loop: CASSTRQGGEKLFF. The CDR3 DNA is TGTGCCAGTAGTACTCGACAGGGTGGGGAAAAACTGTTTTTT. The chain couples TRBV19 to TRBJ1-4, with 7 bases matching TRBD1. Trimming removed 4 bases from V and 8 bases from J; junction bases left unmatched: 7. Germline loops: CDR1 LNHDA, CDR2 SQIVND (reference sequence). The CDR3 sequence is 14 residues long. Full variable domain (rest looked up from reference TRBV19 and TRBJ1-4): DGGITQSPKYLFRKEGQNVTLSCEQNLNHDAMYWYRQDPGQGLRLIYYSQIVNDFQKGDIAEGYSVSREKKESFPLTVTSAQKNPTAFYLCASSTRQGGEKLFFGSGTQLSVL.

V gene TRBV14 combines with J gene TRBJ1-3; D not certain. This CDR3 has 13 residues. V was trimmed by 2 bases and J by 1 base, leaving 3 bases between them. Germline CDR1 SGHDN, CDR2 FVKESK. The CDR3 nucleotides are TGTGCCAGCAGCCAAATATCTGGAAACACCATATATTTT. It is translated as CASSQISGNTIYF. The variable domain in full, completed from reference TRBV14 and TRBJ1-3, reads EAGVTQFPSHSVIEKGQTVTLRCDPISGHDNLYWYRRVMGKEIKFLLHFVKESKQDESGMPNNRFLAERTGGTYSTLKVQPAELEDSGVYFCASSQISGNTIYFGEGSWLTVV.

This chain joins TRBV2 and TRBJ2-1; 8 bases map to TRBD2. Germline V gene data show CDR1 as SNHLY and CDR2 as FYNNEI. This CDR3 is 16 amino acids long. V shed 6 bases and J 5 bases; nucleotides not matched to a gene: 12. CDR3 sequence reads: CASRASRRGADNEQFF. In DNA, the CDR3 is TGTGCCAGCAGGGCCTCGAGGCGGGGGGCCGACAATGAGCAGTTCTTC. The complete variable domain, with remaining parts taken from reference TRBV2 and TRBJ2-1, reads EPEVTQTPSHQVTQMGQEVILRCVPISNHLYFYWYRQILGQKVEFLVSFYNNEISEKSEIFDDQFSVERPDGSNFTLKIRSTKLEDSAMYFCASRASRRGADNEQFFGPGTRLTVL.

The chain has TRBV5-1 and TRBJ2-1; D ambiguous. Germline V gene data show CDR1 as SGHRS and CDR2 as YFSETQ. Deletions cut 0 bases from V and 5 bases from J, with 9 bases between. The CDR3 spans 14 residues. The CDR3 is CASSLAGLNNEQFF. The DNA for the CDR3 is TGCGCCAGCAGCTTGGCTGGCTTAAACAATGAGCAGTTCTTC.

The V call is TRBV5-1, the J call TRBJ1-1; the D gene is possibly TRBD1 (5 bases). The CDR3 has 12 residues. V dropped 0 bases and J dropped 11 bases, with 11 bases sitting between them. Germline CDR1 SGHRS, CDR2 YFSETQ. The CDR3 loop reads CASSLVGGSAFF. The DNA of the CDR3 is TGCGCCAGCAGCTTGGTCGGGGGATCGGCTTTCTTT.

CDR3 protein: CASSAGQGNGYTF. For the CDR3, the DNA is TGTGCCAGCAGCGCTGGACAGGGCAATGGCTACACCTTC. V gene TRBV9 combines with J gene TRBJ1-2, with 8 nucleotides matching TRBD1. This CDR3 comprises 13 residues. V trimming: 3 bases; J trimming: 6 bases; junction bases outside the gene matches: 4. Per the germline V gene, CDR1 is SGDLS and CDR2 is YYNGEE.

The V and J genes are TRBV5-1 and TRBJ1-2; 9 bases match TRBD1. Germline-derived CDR1 and CDR2 are SGHRS and YFSETQ. This CDR3 has 15 amino acids. V trimming: 1 base; J trimming: 8 bases; junction bases outside the gene matches: 9. As DNA, the CDR3 is TGCGCCAGCAGCTTGAATCCGGACAGGGGTGGAGGCTACACCTTC. This gives the protein CASSLNPDRGGGYTF.

The V gene is TRBV4-1, the J gene TRBJ2-1; 8 bases align to TRBD1. V was pared by 0 bases and J by 7 bases, with 8 bases of the junction left unmatched. CDR1 and CDR2 (germline): MGHRA, YSYEKL. CDR3 length: 16 amino acids. The CDR3 DNA reads as TGCGCCAGCAGCCAAGATGCCTTCGGACAGGGTAATGAGCAGTTCTTC. Translation: CASSQDAFGQGNEQFF.

V usage is TRBV18 and J usage is TRBJ1-6, with D unresolved. The CDR3 extends over 13 amino acids. Trimming took off 3 bases at V and 8 bases at J, with 8 bases between the two ends. Germline assignment: CDR1 KGHSH and CDR2 LQKENI. CDR3 region: CASSPRVDSPLHF. For the CDR3, the DNA is TGTGCCAGCTCACCCCGGGTGGATTCACCCCTCCACTTT.

The CDR3 coding sequence is TGCGCCAGCATCGCGGACACTGAAGCTTTCTTT. It translates to CASIADTEAFF. V and J are TRBV5-1 and TRBJ1-1; D is ambiguous. The germline CDR1 and CDR2 sequences are SGHRS and YFSETQ. The CDR3 has 11 amino acids. V lost 6 bases and J 3 bases, leaving 6 bases between the germline ends.

The rearrangement joins TRBV5-1 to TRBJ1-2, with D uncertain. Germline CDR1 and CDR2: SGHRS and YFSETQ. V gave up 0 bases and J gave up 10 bases, with 13 bases separating them. The length of the CDR3 is 13 residues. CDR3 nucleotides: TGCGCCAGCAGCTTGGGCGCGGATACTCTCTACACCTTC. Amino acids: CASSLGADTLYTF.

V gene TRBV9 combines with J gene TRBJ1-2; 8 bases align to TRBD1. With V trimmed by 3 bases and J by 8 bases, 9 bases remained unmatched. This CDR3 spans 14 amino acids. Per germline, CDR1 SGDLS and CDR2 YYNGEE. In DNA, the CDR3 is TGTGCCAGCAGCGAGACAGGGGCTTCCGGGGGCTACACCTTC. Its translation is CASSETGASGGYTF.

This clone was detected once. This chain's CDR3 is CATSDSGLGGGETQYF. CDR3 in DNA: TGTGCCACCAGTGATTCCGGCCTGGGGGGGGGAGAGACCCAGTACTTC. V usage is TRBV24-1 and J usage is TRBJ2-5, with TRBD2 matching over 7 bases. J gave up 4 bases and V 2 bases, and 9 bases lay outside the gene matches. CDR1 is KGHDR, CDR2 SFDVKD, per germline. The CDR3 loop spans 16 amino acids.

This clone is a singleton in its sample. The chain uses TRBV12-2 and TRBJ2-1; TRBD1, the table's D call, was not compared with the DNA. TRBV12-2 is classified as a pseudogene. This CDR3 contains 15 residues. The CDR3 coding sequence is TGTGCAAGTCTTCATCCCCGCACAGGCTACAATGAGCAGTTCTTC. Its protein product is CASLHPRTGYNEQFF.

The chain has TRBV30 and TRBJ1-5; weak D call: TRBD1 (5 bases). This CDR3 is built from 11 residues. The germline V gene has CDR1 GTSNPN and CDR2 SVGIG (reference sequence). With 5 bases removed from V and 8 bases from J, the gap between germline ends came to 10 bases. CDR3 in amino acids: CAWGEGEPQHF. As DNA, the CDR3 is TGTGCCTGGGGCGAAGGGGAGCCCCAGCATTTT.

The chain recombines TRBV19 with TRBJ1-6; TRBD1 matches 9 bases. Per the germline V gene, CDR1 is LNHDA and CDR2 is SQIVND (reference sequence). The CDR3 spans 14 residues. J was trimmed by 8 bases and V by 7 bases; bases with no gene match: 6. In DNA, the CDR3 is TGTGCCAGTACCCCCGGACAGGGGTATTCACCCCTCCACTTT. It yields the protein CASTPGQGYSPLHF.